These 19 T cell receptor beta chains share one sample of origin, sequenced in a study of blood T cell repertoires in COVID-19. Sequenced by immunoSEQ multiplex PCR; TCRdb stores in-frame clones only, minus some. The sample carries roughly 5,100 clones, approximately 91% recorded once. Sequenced input: peripheral blood. The source is a woman aged 80 or older with acute or convalescent COVID-19.

In this sample, this clone turned up once. The chain recombines TRBV2 with TRBJ1-1; 7 nucleotides align to TRBD1. Germline-derived CDR1 and CDR2 are SNHLY and FYNNEI. V gave up 5 bases and J gave up 1 base; unmatched junction bases: 13. This CDR3 is 17 amino acids long. The chain's CDR3 is CASSPRGQAVKNTEAFF. The DNA of the CDR3 is TGTGCCAGCAGTCCCCGCGGACAGGCGGTAAAGAACACTGAAGCTTTCTTT.

This chain links TRBV3-1 (or the pseudogene TRBV3-2) with TRBJ2-3, with D maybe TRBD2 (5 bases). CDR1 and CDR2 (germline): LGHDT, YNNKEL (reference sequence). Trimming left V 7 bases short and J 2 bases short, with 16 bases between. The CDR3 is 15 amino acids. CDR3 protein: CASIRAGDHTDTQYF. The CDR3 nucleotides read TGTGCCAGCATCCGGGCGGGCGACCACACAGATACGCAGTATTTT.

Judged by abundance, this clone is large. V usage is TRBV18 and J usage is TRBJ1-2; 9 bases align to TRBD1. With V trimmed by 3 bases and J by 5 bases, 4 bases remained unmatched. CDR1 KGHSH and CDR2 LQKENI come from the germline V gene. The CDR3 runs 14 residues. CDR3 bases: TGTGCCAGCTCACCGGAACAGGGGGCGTATGGCTACACCTTC. Its protein is CASSPEQGAYGYTF.

The chain employs TRBV24-1 and TRBJ2-3, with TRBD2 identical over 9 bases. The V gene's germline CDR1 is KGHDR and CDR2 SFDVKD. CDR3 size: 16 residues. Trimming at V came to 1 base and at J to 1 base, leaving 2 bases not matched to a gene. The CDR3, as DNA: TGTGCCACCAGTGATTTAGCTAGCGGGGGCACAGATACGCAGTATTTT. Encoded protein: CATSDLASGGTDTQYF.

The rearrangement links TRBV4-1 to TRBJ2-3, with TRBD2 identical over 9 bases. The V gene's germline CDR1 is MGHRA and CDR2 YSYEKL. CDR3 length: 16 residues. J gave up 1 base and V 0 bases, and 2 bases lay outside the gene matches. Here the CDR3 reads CASSQESSGGTDTQYF. DNA of the CDR3: TGCGCCAGCAGCCAAGAATCTAGCGGGGGCACAGATACGCAGTATTTT.

The chain couples TRBV5-1 to TRBJ2-1; TRBD2 aligns across 12 bases. Germline V CDR1 and CDR2: SGHRS, YFSETQ. The V and J ends lost 2 bases and 9 bases, in that order; junction bases with no gene match: 12. There are 17 residues in the CDR3. The CDR3 sequence is CASSFLAGGTHGGEQFF. DNA for the CDR3: TGCGCCAGCAGCTTTCTAGCGGGGGGGACCCACGGGGGTGAGCAGTTCTTC. Full variable domain (outside the CDR3, taken from reference TRBV5-1 and TRBJ2-1): KAGVTQTPRYLIKTRGQQVTLSCSPISGHRSVSWYQQTPGQGLQFLFEYFSETQRNKGNFPGRFSGRQFSNSRSEMNVSTLELGDSALYLCASSFLAGGTHGGEQFFGPGTRLTVL.

The rearrangement joins TRBV7-2 to TRBJ1-4; weak D call: TRBD1 (6 bases). V was shortened by 4 bases and J by 0 bases, with 15 bases between the two germline ends. In germline, CDR1 is SGHTA, CDR2 FQGNSA. The CDR3 is made up of 17 amino acids. The CDR3 protein is CASSSGQLVATNEKLFF. CDR3 DNA: TGTGCCAGCAGCTCAGGACAGTTAGTTGCAACTAATGAAAAACTGTTTTTT.

The rearrangement joins TRBV5-4 to TRBJ2-2; D may be TRBD2 (6 bases). Germline V gene sequence: CDR1 SGHNT, CDR2 YYREEE (reference sequence). CDR3 size: 15 residues. Trimming stripped 6 bases from V and 1 base from J, with 13 bases between. CDR3 bases: TGTGCCAGCACGCGGGGCAGCCAGAACACCGGGGAGCTGTTTTTT. Translated, it gives CASTRGSQNTGELFF.

The J gene is TRBJ1-2, the V gene TRBV6-5; D is uncertain. The CDR3 is 14 amino acids. Germline CDR1 is MNHEY and CDR2 is SVGAGI. Trimming pared 8 bases from V and 7 bases from J, leaving 20 bases between. CDR3 DNA: TGTGCCAGCCGAATGGACCCAACTAGCTTTGGCTACACCTTC. It codes for CASRMDPTSFGYTF.

V and J are TRBV2 and TRBJ2-2; D is possibly TRBD1 (5 bases). Trimming took 6 bases from V and 5 from J, leaving 16 bases between them. The CDR3 has 15 residues. The germline V gene has CDR1 SNHLY and CDR2 FYNNEI. The DNA of the CDR3 is TGTGCCAGCAGAGGAATTCAGGGTACGACCGGGGAGCTGTTTTTT. The encoded protein is CASRGIQGTTGELFF.

In DNA, the CDR3 is TGCGCCAGCAGAAACAGGGACCTGAACACTGAAGCTTTCTTT. Translated: CASRNRDLNTEAFF. The chain links TRBV4-1 to TRBJ1-1; the D gene is possibly TRBD1 (6 bases). Trimming left V 6 bases short and J 0 bases short, with 11 bases between. CDR1 and CDR2 (germline): MGHRA, YSYEKL. The CDR3 has 14 amino acids.

The count of this clone is one. J is TRBJ2-3 and V is TRBV10-3; a weak D match, TRBD2 (6 bases). With 4 bases removed from V and 1 base from J, the gap between germline ends came to 12 bases. The V gene's germline CDR1 is ENHRY and CDR2 SYGVKD. The CDR3 extends over 15 amino acids. The DNA of the CDR3 is TGTGCCATCAGTGCCGGGACTGATGGCACAGATACGCAGTATTTT. Encoded protein: CAISAGTDGTDTQYF.

This chain links TRBV7-3 with TRBJ2-1; 8 nucleotides align to TRBD1. J was trimmed by 9 bases and V by 5 bases; bases with no gene match: 6. Germline assignment: CDR1 SGHTA and CDR2 FQGTGA. The CDR3 spans 13 residues. CDR3 sequence reads: CASSLRQGTEQFF. The CDR3 coding sequence is TGTGCCAGCAGCCTACGACAGGGGACTGAGCAGTTCTTC.

CDR3 region: CASYTGRLADKETQYF. The CDR3 DNA sequence: TGCGCCAGCTACACGGGCCGACTAGCGGATAAAGAGACCCAGTACTTC. The chain joins TRBV5-1 to TRBJ2-5; 9 bases are a match to TRBD2. The trim removed 7 bases at V and 3 bases at J, leaving 13 bases unmatched. This CDR3 is built from 16 residues. Germline V gene lookup returns CDR1 SGHRS and CDR2 YFSETQ.

V gene TRBV7-3 combines with J gene TRBJ2-5; TRBD2 aligns across 9 bases. CDR1 is SGHTA and CDR2 is FQGTGA in the germline V gene. This CDR3 contains 15 residues. V shed 3 bases, J shed 4 bases, and the junction held 6 bases outside the gene matches. The CDR3 region is CASSLAGGPGETQYF. In DNA form, the CDR3 reads TGTGCCAGCAGCTTGGCGGGGGGGCCCGGAGAGACCCAGTACTTC.

The rearrangement uses TRBV29-1 and TRBJ2-1; 7 bases agree with TRBD2. V lost 4 bases and J lost 2; bases outside the gene matches: 2. Germline V lookup: CDR1 SQVTM, CDR2 ANQGSEA. The CDR3 contains 13 residues. CDR3 in amino acids: CSVGGGTYNEQFF. The CDR3 region has the DNA TGCAGCGTTGGCGGGGGAACCTACAATGAGCAGTTCTTC.

The genes are TRBV5-1 and TRBJ2-1; D not certain. Trimming shortened V by 4 bases and J by 0 bases, and 11 bases separated the two germline ends. The CDR3 contains 15 residues. Germline V lookup: CDR1 SGHRS, CDR2 YFSETQ. The CDR3 DNA reads as TGCGCCAGCAGCAGCCGATATAGCTCCTACAATGAGCAGTTCTTC. Translated: CASSSRYSSYNEQFF.

This chain links TRBV11-2 with TRBJ1-2; tentative D call: TRBD1 (6 bases). The CDR3 extends over 13 amino acids. Germline CDR1 reads SGHAT; CDR2 reads FQNNGV. Between the trimmed V and J ends, which lost 1 base and 8 bases, there was a span of 11 bases. This chain's CDR3 is CASSLGGGLGYTF. The CDR3 coding sequence is TGTGCCAGCAGCTTAGGCGGGGGGCTCGGCTACACCTTC.

The rearrangement links TRBV5-1 to TRBJ1-1; 9 positions match TRBD1. This CDR3 is built from 13 residues. Trimming at V came to 5 bases and at J to 8 bases, leaving 7 bases not matched to a gene. Germline CDR1 is SGHRS and CDR2 is YFSETQ. CDR3 DNA sequence: TGCGCCAGCAGAAAGGGACAGGGCCCCGAAGCTTTCTTT. It yields the protein CASRKGQGPEAFF. Complete variable domain (other parts from reference TRBV5-1 and TRBJ1-1): KAGVTQTPRYLIKTRGQQVTLSCSPISGHRSVSWYQQTPGQGLQFLFEYFSETQRNKGNFPGRFSGRQFSNSRSEMNVSTLELGDSALYLCASRKGQGPEAFFGQGTRLTVV.